The 10 T cell receptor beta chains reported below all come from one sample, sequenced in a study of shared T cell receptors in the human thymus. Assay used: immunoSEQ multiplex PCR; TCRdb lists only in-frame clones, some missing. The sample shows hundreds of thousands of clones, 85% to 95% of them seen only once. Sequenced sample: thymocytes. The receptors originated from a human donor.

The CDR3 bases are TGTGCCAGTACCCCGACAGGCTCCTACGAGCAGTACTTC. Translated, it gives CASTPTGSYEQYF. The J gene is TRBJ2-7, the V gene TRBV19; maybe TRBD1 (6 bases). Trimming stripped 7 bases from V and 0 bases from J, with 10 bases between. The CDR3 sequence is 13 residues long. Germline-derived CDR1 and CDR2 are LNHDA and SQIVND (reference sequence).

The sample holds one count of this clone. The chain has TRBV7-9 and TRBJ2-7; D gene ambiguous. V lost 0 bases to trimming and J lost 2 bases, with 8 bases between them. CDR3 size: 14 residues. The germline CDR1 and CDR2 sequences are SEHNR and FQNEAQ (reference sequence). DNA for the CDR3: TGTGCCAGCAGCTTAGCTAGGCAACCCTACGAGCAGTACTTC. Translated, it gives CASSLARQPYEQYF.

The chain has TRBV6-1 and TRBJ1-5; D is possibly TRBD1 (6 bases). Trimming pared 0 bases from V and 9 bases from J, leaving 12 bases between. Germline CDR1 reads MNHNS; CDR2 reads SASEGT. The CDR3 is made up of 14 amino acids. CDR3 sequence: CASSEAQGPSPQHF. The DNA for the CDR3 is TGTGCCAGCAGTGAAGCACAGGGTCCGTCGCCCCAGCATTTT.

The chain uses TRBV28 and TRBJ2-3; D tentatively fits TRBD1 or TRBD2 (6 bases each). V was pared by 2 bases and J by 1 base, with 10 bases between. Germline V CDR1 and CDR2: MDHEN, SYDVKM. The CDR3 length is 15 residues. The CDR3 region is CASSLRGAGTDTQYF. In DNA form, the CDR3 reads TGTGCCAGCAGTTTAAGGGGGGCGGGCACAGATACGCAGTATTTT.

The chain couples TRBV7-2 to TRBJ1-4; 7 nucleotides match TRBD1. This CDR3 has 17 residues. Trimming cost V 6 bases and J 10 bases; bases outside gene matches: 20. In germline, CDR1 is SGHTA, CDR2 FQGNSA. CDR3: CASSYIGRDSNPGKLFF. The CDR3 nucleotides are TGTGCCAGCAGTTACATAGGAAGGGACAGTAATCCTGGAAAACTGTTTTTT.

The count of this clone is one. This chain uses TRBV2 with TRBJ2-5, with no clear D. CDR3 length equals 14 residues. Germline assignment: CDR1 SNHLY and CDR2 FYNNEI. Trimming cost V 0 bases and J 3 bases, with 8 bases left between them. CDR3 nucleotide sequence: TGTGCCAGCAGTGAAGCGTGGGTGGAAGAGACCCAGTACTTC. Its translation is CASSEAWVEETQYF.

The V gene is TRBV6-5, the J gene TRBJ2-5; 8 bases map to TRBD1. CDR3 size: 14 residues. Germline trimming cut 7 bases from V and 4 bases from J; bases unmatched to any gene: 8. Germline V gene data show CDR1 as MNHEY and CDR2 as SVGAGI. The CDR3 coding sequence is TGTGCCAGCACCAGGGGGCGCGGGCGAGAGACCCAGTACTTC. Encoded protein: CASTRGRGRETQYF.

The chain employs TRBV14 and TRBJ2-5; TRBD2 matches 10 bases. The CDR3 runs to 22 residues. V lost 1 base, J lost 0 bases, and 20 bases stayed unmatched. Germline V gene sequence: CDR1 SGHDN, CDR2 FVKESK. This CDR3 is CASSQAVLRRTSGGGYQETQYF. CDR3 in DNA: TGTGCCAGCAGCCAAGCTGTGTTAAGACGGACTAGCGGAGGCGGTTACCAAGAGACCCAGTACTTC.

This chain connects TRBV25-1 to TRBJ2-1; 9 nucleotides line up with TRBD2. Germline CDR1 reads MGHDK; CDR2 reads SYGVNS. This CDR3 region has 15 residues. J gave up 9 bases and V 3 bases, and 9 bases lay outside the gene matches. As DNA, the CDR3 is TGTGCCAGCAGTGATGGGGTAGCGGGAGATTCTGAGCAGTTCTTC. Amino acids: CASSDGVAGDSEQFF.

The genes are TRBV27 and TRBJ2-1, with a possible D match to TRBD2 (5 bases). V lost 6 bases and J lost 5, with 23 bases in between. This CDR3 is 17 amino acids long. The germline gives CDR1 MNHEY, CDR2 SMNVEV (reference sequence). Here the CDR3 DNA reads TGTGCCAGCAGATGCCGCGGGCTTGGGCTTAGTAACAATGAGCAGTTCTTC. Its protein product is CASRCRGLGLSNNEQFF.